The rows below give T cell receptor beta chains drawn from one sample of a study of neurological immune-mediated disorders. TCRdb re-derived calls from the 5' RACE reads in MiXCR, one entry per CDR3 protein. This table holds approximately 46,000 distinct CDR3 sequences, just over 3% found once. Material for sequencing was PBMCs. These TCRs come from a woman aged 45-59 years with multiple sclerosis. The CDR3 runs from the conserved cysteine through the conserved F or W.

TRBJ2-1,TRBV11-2,CASRGLAGASQFF
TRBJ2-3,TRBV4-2,CASSQAGSSTDTQYF
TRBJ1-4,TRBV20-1,CSATGQGHEKLFF
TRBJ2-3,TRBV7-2,CASSPRGYLTDTQYF
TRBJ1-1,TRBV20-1,CSASWPGKSRNTEAFF
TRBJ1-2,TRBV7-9,CASSGGRTNYGYTF
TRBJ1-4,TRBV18,CASSAPGRHEKLFF
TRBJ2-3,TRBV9,CASSVDKNPDTQYF
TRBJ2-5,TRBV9,CASSASLGGGKQETQYF
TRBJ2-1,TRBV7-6,CASRAWTSGSHEQFF
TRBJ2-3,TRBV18,CASSPTGYGAYF
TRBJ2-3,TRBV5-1,CASSLQDREIDTQYF
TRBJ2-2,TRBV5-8,CASRGLTLTGELFF
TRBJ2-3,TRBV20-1,CSARRSDTQYF
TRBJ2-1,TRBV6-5,CASRPDRATTSYNEQFF
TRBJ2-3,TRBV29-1,CSVGRTGRGTDTQYF
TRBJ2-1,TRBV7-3,CASSSGVYNEQFF
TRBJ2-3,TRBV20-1,CSARVNSGRAVTQYF
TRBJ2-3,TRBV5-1,CASSLGGADTQYF
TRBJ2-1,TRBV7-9,CASSFVGTGHNEQFF
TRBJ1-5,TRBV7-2,CASSLEGRNQPQHF